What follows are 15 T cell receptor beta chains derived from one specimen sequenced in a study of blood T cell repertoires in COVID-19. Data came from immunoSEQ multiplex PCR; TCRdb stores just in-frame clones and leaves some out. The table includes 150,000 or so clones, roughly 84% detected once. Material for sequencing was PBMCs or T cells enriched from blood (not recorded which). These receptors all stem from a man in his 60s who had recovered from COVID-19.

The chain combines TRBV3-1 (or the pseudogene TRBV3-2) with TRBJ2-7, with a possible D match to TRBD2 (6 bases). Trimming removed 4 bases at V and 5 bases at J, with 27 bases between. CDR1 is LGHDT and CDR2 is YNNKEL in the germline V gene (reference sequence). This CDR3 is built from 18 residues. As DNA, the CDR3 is TGTGCCAGCAGCCCTATTAGTAGATCCAGGGAGGTCGTGCACGAGCAGTACTTC. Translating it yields CASSPISRSREVVHEQYF.

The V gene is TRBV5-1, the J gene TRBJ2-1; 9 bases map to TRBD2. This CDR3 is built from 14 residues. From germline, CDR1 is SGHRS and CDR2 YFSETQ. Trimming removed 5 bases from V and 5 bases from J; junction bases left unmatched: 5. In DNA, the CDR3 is TGCGCCAGCAGGCGGGAGGGCTGGAACAATGAGCAGTTCTTC. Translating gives CASRREGWNNEQFF.

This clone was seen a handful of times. The CDR3 spells CASSPRLAGSTNTGELFF. The CDR3 coding sequence is TGTGCCAGCAGCCCCCGACTAGCGGGTTCTACGAACACCGGGGAGCTGTTTTTT. The chain is built from TRBV3-1 (or the pseudogene TRBV3-2) and TRBJ2-2, with 10 bases lining up with TRBD2. Germline values: CDR1 LGHDT, CDR2 YNNKEL (reference sequence). The ends lost 4 bases at V and 0 bases at J; junction bases unmatched: 8. CDR3 length: 18 amino acids.

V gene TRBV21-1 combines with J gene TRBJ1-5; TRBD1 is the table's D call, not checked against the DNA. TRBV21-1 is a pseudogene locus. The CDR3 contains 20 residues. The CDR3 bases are TGTGCCAGCAGCAAAGGCAAGGGGGTGACAGGGGGAGTTGTCAATCAGCCCCAGCATTTT. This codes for CASSKGKGVTGGVVNQPQHF.

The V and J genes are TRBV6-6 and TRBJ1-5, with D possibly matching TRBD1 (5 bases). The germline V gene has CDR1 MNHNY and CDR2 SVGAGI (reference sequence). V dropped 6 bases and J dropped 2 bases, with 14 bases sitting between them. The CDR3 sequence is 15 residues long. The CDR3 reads CASRSQPGGNQPQHF. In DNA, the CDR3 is TGTGCCAGCAGATCTCAACCGGGGGGCAATCAGCCCCAGCATTTT.

The CDR3 loop is CASSEPGRRGEQYF. CDR3 DNA sequence: TGTGCCAGCAGTGAGCCGGGCAGGAGGGGCGAGCAGTACTTC. This chain joins TRBV2 and TRBJ2-7; maybe TRBD2 (6 bases). This CDR3 has 14 residues. V was shortened by 3 bases and J by 6 bases, with 15 bases between the two germline ends. CDR1 SNHLY and CDR2 FYNNEI come from the germline V gene.

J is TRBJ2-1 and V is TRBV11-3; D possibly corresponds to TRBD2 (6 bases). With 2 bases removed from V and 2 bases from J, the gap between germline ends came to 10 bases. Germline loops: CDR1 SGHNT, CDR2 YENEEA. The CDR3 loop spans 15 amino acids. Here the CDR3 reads CASSLTGETYNEQFF. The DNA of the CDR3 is TGTGCCAGCAGCTTAACGGGAGAGACCTACAATGAGCAGTTCTTC.

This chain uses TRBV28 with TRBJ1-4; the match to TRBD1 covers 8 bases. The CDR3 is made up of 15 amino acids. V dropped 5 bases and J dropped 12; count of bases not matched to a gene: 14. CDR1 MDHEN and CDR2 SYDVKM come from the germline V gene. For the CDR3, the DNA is TGTGCCAGCAGTACCCCCGGGCAGGGGGCCGGGGAACTGTTTTTT. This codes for CASSTPGQGAGELFF. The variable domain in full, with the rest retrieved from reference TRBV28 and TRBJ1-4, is DVKVTQSSRYLVKRTGEKVFLECVQDMDHENMFWYRQDPGLGLRLIYFSYDVKMKEKGDIPEGYSVSREKKERFSLILESASTNQTSMYLCASSTPGQGAGELFFGSGTQLSVL.

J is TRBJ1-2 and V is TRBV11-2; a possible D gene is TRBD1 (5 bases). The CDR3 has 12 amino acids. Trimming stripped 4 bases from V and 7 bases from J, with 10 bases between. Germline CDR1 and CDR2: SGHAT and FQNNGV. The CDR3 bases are TGTGCCAGCAGCTCCGGGACTTCTGGCTACACCTTC. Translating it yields CASSSGTSGYTF. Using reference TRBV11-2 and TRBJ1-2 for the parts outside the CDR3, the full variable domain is EAGVAQSPRYKIIEKRQSVAFWCNPISGHATLYWYQQILGQGPKLLIQFQNNGVVDDSQLPKDRFSAERLKGVDSTLKIQPAKLEDSAVYLCASSSGTSGYTFGSGTRLTVV.

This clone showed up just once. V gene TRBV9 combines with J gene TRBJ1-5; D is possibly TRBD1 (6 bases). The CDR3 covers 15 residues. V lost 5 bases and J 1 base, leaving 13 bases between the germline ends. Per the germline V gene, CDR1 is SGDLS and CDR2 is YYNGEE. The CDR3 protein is CASSAGVVSNQPQHF. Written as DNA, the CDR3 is TGTGCCAGCAGTGCAGGGGTTGTGAGCAATCAGCCCCAGCATTTT.

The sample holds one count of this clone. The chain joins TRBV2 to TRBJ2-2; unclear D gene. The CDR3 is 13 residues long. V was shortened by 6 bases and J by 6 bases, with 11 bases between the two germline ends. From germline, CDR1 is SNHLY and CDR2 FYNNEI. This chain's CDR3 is CASSLSISGELFF. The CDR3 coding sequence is TGTGCCAGCAGCCTTAGCATTTCCGGGGAGCTGTTTTTT.

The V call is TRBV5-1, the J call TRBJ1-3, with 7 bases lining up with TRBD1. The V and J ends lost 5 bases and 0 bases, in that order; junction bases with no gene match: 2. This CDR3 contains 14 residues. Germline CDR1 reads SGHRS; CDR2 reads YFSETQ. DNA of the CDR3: TGCGCCAGCAGTAGGGACAGCTCTGGAAACACCATATATTTT. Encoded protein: CASSRDSSGNTIYF.

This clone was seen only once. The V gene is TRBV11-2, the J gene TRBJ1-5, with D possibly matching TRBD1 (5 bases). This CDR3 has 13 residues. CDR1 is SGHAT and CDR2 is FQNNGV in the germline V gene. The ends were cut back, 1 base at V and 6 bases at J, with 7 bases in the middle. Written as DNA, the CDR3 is TGTGCCAGCAGCTTAGGGGGCCTTCAGCCCCAGCATTTT. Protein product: CASSLGGLQPQHF.

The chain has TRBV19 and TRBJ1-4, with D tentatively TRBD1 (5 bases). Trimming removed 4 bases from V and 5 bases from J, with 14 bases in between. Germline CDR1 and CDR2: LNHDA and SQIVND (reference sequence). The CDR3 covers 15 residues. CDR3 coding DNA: TGTGCCAGTAGTAAGCGGGGGGACCTGAATGAAAAACTGTTTTTT. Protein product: CASSKRGDLNEKLFF.

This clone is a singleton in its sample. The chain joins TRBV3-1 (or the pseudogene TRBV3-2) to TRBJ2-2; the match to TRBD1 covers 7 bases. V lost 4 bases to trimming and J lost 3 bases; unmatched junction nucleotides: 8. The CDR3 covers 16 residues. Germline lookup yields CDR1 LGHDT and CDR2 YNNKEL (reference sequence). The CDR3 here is CASSLTGTADTGELFF. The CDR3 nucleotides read TGTGCCAGCAGCCTCACCGGGACAGCCGACACCGGGGAGCTGTTTTTT.